The 25 T cell receptor beta chains presented below share a single source sample, sequenced in a study of T-cell memory formation after mild COVID-19 (dated by TCRdb to the early 2020s). Library generation was performed with 5' RACE. The sample was run on an Illumina NovaSeq 6000. In-frame beta chains were kept once TCRdb had trimmed the public reads at Q25 with fastp and called clones with MiXCR. One record per CDR3 amino acid sequence lists the most common genes and DNA. The sample data list 350,000 to 400,000 distinct CDR3 sequences, and 13% to 15% of these were observed just once. 22% of the sample lies in the top ten. The sequencing sample was made of PBMCs or a T cell subset sorted from them (not recorded which). The receptor source for this set is a man younger than 35 who had mild COVID-19 (a few samples of this study predate the infection). The sample titles of this study are shuffled in the database, so cell type and time point are left out; the donor was told from shared clones.

The chain employs TRBV6-5 and TRBJ2-2; D not certain. V lost 6 bases and J 1 base, leaving 12 bases between the germline ends. The CDR3 covers 15 residues. CDR1 and CDR2 (germline): MNHEY, SVGAGI. The CDR3 reads CASSFRLVNTGELFF. The DNA for the CDR3 is TGTGCCAGCAGCTTCAGGCTAGTGAACACCGGGGAGCTGTTTTTT.

The V gene is TRBV7-9, the J gene TRBJ2-1; perhaps TRBD1 as D (5 bases). CDR1 and CDR2 (germline): SEHNR, FQNEAQ (reference sequence). V was trimmed by 6 bases and J by 7 bases, leaving 16 bases between them. The CDR3 contains 14 residues. In DNA, the CDR3 is TGTGCCAGCAGTCTCGACAGTACGAGAAATGAGCAGTTCTTC. Translation gives CASSLDSTRNEQFF.

This clonotype was seen a handful of times. CDR3 in amino acids: CASSPGHRDNYGYTF. DNA for the CDR3: TGCGCCAGCAGCCCCGGCCACAGGGATAACTATGGCTACACCTTC. The chain links TRBV5-1 to TRBJ1-2; possibly TRBD1 for D (6 bases). Germline V gives CDR1 SGHRS, CDR2 YFSETQ. The CDR3 is 15 amino acids. The V end was cut by 4 bases, the J end by 1 base, with 14 bases between.

This clonotype was counted at least ten times. The chain links TRBV20-1 to TRBJ2-7; 8 bases fit TRBD1. CDR1 and CDR2 from the germline V gene are DFQATT and SNEGSKA (reference sequence). This CDR3 contains 13 residues. Unmatched junction bases numbered 10, after V lost 8 bases and J lost 4 bases. The CDR3 DNA sequence: TGCAGTCGAGGAAGGACAGGGTGGTACGAGCAGTACGTC. It encodes CSRGRTGWYEQYV.

The sample holds many counts of this clonotype. This chain links TRBV12-3 or TRBV12-4 with TRBJ1-1, with D possibly matching TRBD1 (5 bases). V was pared by 6 bases and J by 1 base, with 9 bases between. This CDR3 is 13 amino acids long. The CDR3 DNA sequence: TGTGCCAGCAGCTCCAGGGAGAACACTGAAGCTTTCTTT. Residues: CASSSRENTEAFF.

This clonotype was seen ten or more times. The J gene is TRBJ2-2, the V gene TRBV5-5; the D gene is possibly TRBD2 (6 bases). The CDR3 is 15 residues long. The germline gives CDR1 SGHKS, CDR2 YYEKEE (reference sequence). V dropped 4 bases and J dropped 2 bases, with 12 bases sitting between them. This CDR3 is CASSRLVLNTGELFF. Written as DNA, the CDR3 is TGTGCCAGCAGCCGACTAGTTCTAAACACCGGGGAGCTGTTTTTT.

V gene TRBV7-2 combines with J gene TRBJ2-3; 11 bases line up with TRBD2. CDR3 length equals 17 residues. The V segment lost 4 bases and the J segment 1 base; nucleotides outside the gene matches: 7. Germline CDR1 is SGHTA and CDR2 is FQGNSA. This CDR3 reads CASSSRKLAGGTDTQYF. CDR3 coding DNA: TGTGCCAGCAGCTCGCGTAAACTAGCGGGGGGCACAGATACGCAGTATTTT. Full variable domain (remainder filled in from reference TRBV7-2 and TRBJ2-3): GAGVSQSPSNKVTEKGKDVELRCDPISGHTALYWYRQSLGQGLEFLIYFQGNSAPDKSGLPSDRFSAERTGGSVSTLTIQRTQQEDSAVYLCASSSRKLAGGTDTQYFGPGTRLTVL.

This chain uses TRBV29-1 with TRBJ2-2; a weak D match, TRBD1 (5 bases). V was shortened by 5 bases and J by 0 bases, with 7 bases between the two germline ends. CDR1 is SQVTM and CDR2 is ANQGSEA in the germline V gene. CDR3 size: 13 residues. The CDR3 sequence is CSVRRANTGELFF. CDR3 nucleotide sequence: TGCAGCGTTCGCAGGGCGAACACCGGGGAGCTGTTTTTT.

This clonotype has ten or more counts. This chain joins TRBV5-1 and TRBJ2-3; perhaps D is TRBD1 or TRBD2 (6 bases each). The CDR3 is 14 residues long. Germline CDR1 and CDR2: SGHRS and YFSETQ. Trimming removed 1 base at V and 6 bases at J, with 12 bases between. The CDR3 protein is CASSLQGGPDTQYF. CDR3 in DNA: TGCGCCAGCAGCTTGCAAGGGGGGCCCGATACGCAGTATTTT. Together with reference TRBV5-1 and TRBJ2-3, the CDR3 gives the full variable domain: KAGVTQTPRYLIKTRGQQVTLSCSPISGHRSVSWYQQTPGQGLQFLFEYFSETQRNKGNFPGRFSGRQFSNSRSEMNVSTLELGDSALYLCASSLQGGPDTQYFGPGTRLTVL.

A few counts support this clonotype. In DNA form, the CDR3 reads TGTGCCAGCAGCCGAAGAGGGGCAGGGGGCCGAGATGAGCAGTTCTTC. This codes for CASSRRGAGGRDEQFF. The rearrangement uses TRBV25-1 and TRBJ2-1; 8 bases align to TRBD1. V shed 6 bases and J 8 bases; nucleotides not matched to a gene: 15. CDR1 and CDR2 (germline): MGHDK, SYGVNS. The CDR3 totals 16 residues.

The V gene is TRBV20-1, the J gene TRBJ1-1, with D tentatively TRBD1 (5 bases). The CDR3 consists of 14 residues. Deletions cut 8 bases from V and 2 bases from J, with 18 bases between. Per germline, CDR1 DFQATT and CDR2 SNEGSKA (reference sequence). CDR3 nucleotide sequence: TGCAGTCTTCCAAACCGGGACGGCAACACTGAAGCTTTCTTT. This sequence encodes CSLPNRDGNTEAFF.

The J gene is TRBJ2-2, the V gene TRBV7-8; D not resolved. The CDR3 contains 16 residues. Germline values: CDR1 SGHVS, CDR2 FQNEAQ. Trimming stripped 5 bases from V and 2 bases from J, with 15 bases between. The CDR3 region has the DNA TGTGCCAGCAGCCACTTATTATGGCAAAACACCGGGGAGCTGTTTTTT. Protein product: CASSHLLWQNTGELFF.

The chain is built from TRBV5-1 and TRBJ2-1; D is tentatively TRBD1 or TRBD2 (6 bases each). Between the trimmed V and J ends, which lost 5 bases and 8 bases, there was a span of 20 bases. Germline CDR1 and CDR2: SGHRS and YFSETQ. The CDR3 is made up of 15 amino acids. CDR3 residues: CASSSFRGLEDEQFF. The DNA for the CDR3 is TGCGCCAGCAGTTCCTTCCGGGGGCTTGAGGATGAGCAGTTCTTC.

This clonotype was seen more than once but under ten times. The genes are TRBV18 and TRBJ2-3, with TRBD1 identical over 8 bases. The CDR3 is made up of 17 amino acids. Germline V gene data show CDR1 as KGHSH and CDR2 as LQKENI. V was pared by 3 bases and J by 2 bases, with 10 bases of the junction left unmatched. The CDR3 sequence is CASSPIVRDRLTDTQYF. The CDR3 coding sequence is TGTGCCAGCTCACCCATAGTAAGGGACAGGCTCACAGATACGCAGTATTTT.

The sample holds many counts of this clonotype. This chain uses TRBV12-3 or TRBV12-4 with TRBJ2-5; 7 nucleotides align to TRBD2. This CDR3 spans 15 amino acids. Trimming at V came to 5 bases and at J to 2 bases, leaving 8 bases not matched to a gene. CDR3 in amino acids: CASSLGLAVQETQYF. The DNA of the CDR3 is TGTGCCAGCAGTCTCGGGCTAGCGGTTCAAGAGACCCAGTACTTC.

This clonotype was picked up a small number of times. The chain joins TRBV7-9 to TRBJ2-7; 7 bases line up with TRBD1. The germline V gene has CDR1 SEHNR and CDR2 FQNEAQ (reference sequence). V shed 5 bases, J shed 1 base, and the junction held 17 bases outside the gene matches. CDR3 length: 18 amino acids. The CDR3 sequence: CASSPDNRGHRLSYEQYF. DNA of the CDR3: TGTGCCAGCAGCCCCGACAACAGGGGCCATCGTTTGTCCTACGAGCAGTACTTC.

The chain joins TRBV6-1 to TRBJ2-7, with D hard to call. From germline, CDR1 is MNHNS and CDR2 SASEGT. This CDR3 is 13 amino acids long. Between the trimmed V and J ends, which lost 4 bases and 7 bases, there was a span of 14 bases. DNA for the CDR3: TGTGCCAGCAGTGCGGAACGAGGTGGGGAGCAGTACTTC. Its translation is CASSAERGGEQYF.

The chain employs TRBV29-1 and TRBJ1-2; tentative D call: TRBD1 (5 bases). The V and J ends lost 5 bases and 4 bases respectively, with 17 bases between them. The CDR3 is made up of 14 amino acids. Germline V gene data show CDR1 as SQVTM and CDR2 as ANQGSEA. The CDR3 nucleotides are TGCAGCGTTTCGCAGGGAAAGTTTCCCTATGGCTACACCTTC. Protein: CSVSQGKFPYGYTF.

This clonotype was seen only once. This rearrangement joins TRBV7-6 to TRBJ2-5, with D tentatively TRBD1 or TRBD2 (6 bases each). From germline, CDR1 is SGHVS and CDR2 FNYEAQ. V lost 3 bases to trimming and J lost 5 bases, with 16 bases between them. The CDR3 covers 15 residues. CDR3 in DNA: TGTGCCAGCAGCTTGACCCGAGGGGGGTGGGAGACCCAGTACTTC. Translating gives CASSLTRGGWETQYF.

The chain links TRBV4-1 to TRBJ2-7; D remains ambiguous. Trimming took off 3 bases at V and 2 bases at J, with 11 bases between the two ends. The CDR3 covers 14 residues. Germline lookup yields CDR1 MGHRA and CDR2 YSYEKL. CDR3 amino acids: CASSQAPVTYEQYF. The DNA for the CDR3 is TGCGCCAGCAGCCAGGCACCAGTCACCTACGAGCAGTACTTC.

This clonotype was picked up a small number of times. The chain has TRBV6-2 or TRBV6-3 and TRBJ1-1; 9 bases are a match to TRBD1. CDR3 length equals 14 residues. The ends lost 5 bases at V and 1 base at J; junction bases unmatched: 2. CDR1 and CDR2 from the germline V gene are MNHEY and SVGEGT. CDR3 residues: CASSRGQGNTEAFF. In DNA form, the CDR3 reads TGTGCCAGCAGTAGGGGACAGGGGAACACTGAAGCTTTCTTT.

The rearrangement joins TRBV6-1 to TRBJ1-5; 7 positions match TRBD1. V lost 10 bases and J lost 3; bases outside the gene matches: 3. CDR1 is MNHNS, CDR2 SASEGT, per germline. The CDR3 length is 12 residues. The CDR3 region has the DNA TGTGCCATACAGGGGCCCAATCAGCCCCAGCATTTT. This translates into CAIQGPNQPQHF.

The chain uses TRBV6-5 and TRBJ1-6; D is unclear. This CDR3 region has 14 residues. V dropped 7 bases and J dropped 0 bases, with 7 bases sitting between them. CDR1 MNHEY and CDR2 SVGAGI come from the germline V gene. Here the CDR3 DNA reads TGTGCCAGCAAAGGGAGCTCCTATAATTCACCCCTCCACTTT. Translated: CASKGSSYNSPLHF.

This clonotype showed up just a few times. The V call is TRBV4-1, the J call TRBJ2-7; no reliable D call. Germline V CDR1 and CDR2: MGHRA, YSYEKL. Trimming cost V 0 bases and J 4 bases, with 10 bases left between them. The CDR3 length is 14 residues. The CDR3 DNA reads as TGCGCCAGCAGCCAAGACCCCAGTGCATACGAGCAGTACTTC. Protein: CASSQDPSAYEQYF.

This chain links TRBV7-2 with TRBJ2-3; perhaps TRBD1 as D (5 bases). The CDR3 is made up of 14 amino acids. With 3 bases removed from V and 3 bases from J, the gap between germline ends came to 10 bases. Germline V lookup: CDR1 SGHTA, CDR2 FQGNSA. CDR3 DNA: TGTGCCAGCAGCTTCATAGCAGGGACAGATACGCAGTATTTT. This sequence encodes CASSFIAGTDTQYF. Full variable domain (outside the CDR3, taken from reference TRBV7-2 and TRBJ2-3): GAGVSQSPSNKVTEKGKDVELRCDPISGHTALYWYRQSLGQGLEFLIYFQGNSAPDKSGLPSDRFSAERTGGSVSTLTIQRTQQEDSAVYLCASSFIAGTDTQYFGPGTRLTVL.